This TCR beta chain was recovered during a study of regulatory T cells in long-lasting Graves disease. This clonotype has only a few counts. Sequencing libraries for TCR beta were prepared with iRepertoire HTBI primers and Arm-PCR of CDR3 regions. MiXCR, run by TCRdb on the multiplex PCR reads, gives a single entry per CDR3 protein. The table includes 400,000 to 500,000 distinct CDR3 sequences, 15% detected once. Time point indicated: newly diagnosed GD, antithyroid drugs for less than 3 months. Scientists built the TCR library using RNA that was extracted from PBMCs. Blood from the periphery, about 9.7 milliliters in all, was drawn into EDTA tubes. V lost 3 bases to trimming and J lost 7 bases, with 12 bases between them. Germline values: CDR1 LGHDT, CDR2 YNNKEL (reference sequence). The CDR3 is 13 amino acids. The same sample was also studied in work on T cells in Graves' hyperthyroidism and ophthalmopathy. Per that paper: HTBI primers were the set used in a first-round RT-PCR of the TCR CDR3.

This receptor was taken from a woman aged 40 to 49 with Graves disease. This chain joins TRBV3-1 and TRBJ1-2, with D hard to call. The specimen was peripheral blood mononuclear cells (PBMCs), collected at new diagnosis, from a patient treated with antithyroid drugs. Here the CDR3 DNA reads TGTGCCAGCAGCCACCTCCAGGTTGGTGGCTACACCTTC. It is translated as CASSHLQVGGYTF.